The following is a T cell receptor (beta chain) sequence with its context. What it recognizes is unknown. These data are taken from a study of Ad26.COV2.S vaccination and SARS-CoV-2 variants. Study information: Enrolled in COV1001, the donor was in the Ad26.COV2.S trial arm, which received the vaccine. Recipients of Ad26.COV2.S got it intramuscularly, once or twice 56 days apart.

Study-wide findings and caveats: Considerable breadth of spike-specific CD8+ and CD4+ T cell responses has reportedly been documented following vaccination.

Treatment meaning: 19 received Ad26.COV2.S at low or high dose, single or two shots; about 5 received placebo; per-sample allocation not given. At day 63 after the first vaccine or placebo injection, samples were drawn. An Ad26 vector expressing Wuhan-strain SARS-CoV-2 spike served as the vaccine. The repertoire was sequenced with immunoSEQ multiplex PCR; TCRdb's copy has only in-frame clones and lacks some. This table has hundreds of thousands of clones, about 90% appearing once. The CDR3 runs to 15 residues. With V trimmed by 1 base and J by 10 bases, 12 bases remained unmatched. Germline CDR1 is SGHTA and CDR2 is FQGNSA.

This TCR was recovered from a person between 18 and 65 years old who received the Ad26.COV2.S COVID-19 vaccine or a placebo. The chain is built from TRBV7-2 and TRBJ2-5; the match to TRBD2 covers 7 bases. This specimen was peripheral blood, taken in a trial of Ad26.COV2.S vaccine versus placebo. The CDR3 region is CASSLEGNVGGDQYF. As DNA, the CDR3 is TGTGCCAGCAGCTTAGAAGGGAACGTGGGAGGGGACCAGTACTTC.